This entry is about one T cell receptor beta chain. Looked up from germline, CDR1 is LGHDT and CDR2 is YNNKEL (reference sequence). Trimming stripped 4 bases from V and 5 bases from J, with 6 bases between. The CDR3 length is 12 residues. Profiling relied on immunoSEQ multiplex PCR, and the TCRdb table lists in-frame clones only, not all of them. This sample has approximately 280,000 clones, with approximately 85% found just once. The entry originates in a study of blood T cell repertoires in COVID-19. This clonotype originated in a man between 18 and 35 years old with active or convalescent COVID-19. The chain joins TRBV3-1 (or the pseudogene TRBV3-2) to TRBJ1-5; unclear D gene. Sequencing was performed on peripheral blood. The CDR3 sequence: CASSLQDQPQHF. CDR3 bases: TGTGCCAGCAGCCTGCAGGATCAGCCCCAGCATTTT.